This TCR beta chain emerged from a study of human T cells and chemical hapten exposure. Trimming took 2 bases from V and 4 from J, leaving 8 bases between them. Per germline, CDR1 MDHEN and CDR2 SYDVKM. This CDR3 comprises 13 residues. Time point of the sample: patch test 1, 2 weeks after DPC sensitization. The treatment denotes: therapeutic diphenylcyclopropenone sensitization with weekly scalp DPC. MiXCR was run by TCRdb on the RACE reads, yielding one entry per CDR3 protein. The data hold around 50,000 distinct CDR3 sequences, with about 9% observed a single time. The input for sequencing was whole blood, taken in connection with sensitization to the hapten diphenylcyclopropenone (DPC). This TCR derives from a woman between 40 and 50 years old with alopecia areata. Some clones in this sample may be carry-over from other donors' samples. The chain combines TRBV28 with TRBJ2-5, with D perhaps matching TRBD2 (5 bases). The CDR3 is CASSLGLAETQYF. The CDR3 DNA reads TGTGCCAGCAGTTTAGGTCTAGCAGAGACCCAGTACTTC.